The rows below give T cell receptor beta chains drawn from one sample of a study of shared clonotypes between healthy human individuals. The method was immunoSEQ multiplex PCR; TCRdb's version includes in-frame clones alone and lacks a portion of them. The sample consists of approximately 100,000 clones, around 67% of them appearing once. Sequenced input: memory CD8+ T cells sorted from blood. The receptors originated from a man under 40 in good health. The CDR3 runs from the conserved cysteine through the conserved F or W. A D gene is named only where the DNA matches it firmly. The size of a clone is reported for some rows only, either as once, few or many, or as a class for expanded clones.

d_gene	v_gene	j_gene	abundance	CDR3aa	CDR3nt
TRBD2	TRBV28	TRBJ2-1	-	CASRSGSSYNEQFF	TGTGCCAGCAGGAGCGGGAGCTCCTACAATGAGCAGTTCTTC
-	TRBV18	TRBJ1-5	-	CASSPGFNQPQHF	TGTGCCAGCTCACCAGGGTTCAATCAGCCCCAGCATTTT
-	TRBV7-2	TRBJ2-7	-	CASSSAGQYYEQYF	TGTGCCAGCAGCTCGGCGGGACAGTACTACGAGCAGTACTTC
-	TRBV7-8	TRBJ2-7	once	CASSLRRDATGGQYF	TGTGCCAGCAGCCTCAGACGGGACGCTACTGGGGGGCAGTACTTC
-	TRBV28	TRBJ2-7	-	CASSLIGGDEQYF	TGTGCCAGCAGCCTTATCGGGGGCGACGAGCAGTACTTC
-	TRBV28	TRBJ1-5	-	CASSNKGYQPQHF	TGTGCCAGCAGTAATAAGGGCTATCAGCCCCAGCATTTT
-	TRBV10-2	TRBJ2-7	-	CASSDLSSYEQYF	TGCGCCAGCAGTGACCTAAGCTCCTACGAGCAGTACTTC
-	TRBV7-7	TRBJ2-7	-	CASSLGTGYEQYF	TGTGCTAGCAGCTTAGGGACTGGCTACGAGCAGTACTTC
TRBD1	TRBV15	TRBJ1-4	-	CATSRTTGGGEKLFF	TGTGCCACCAGCAGAACTACAGGGGGAGGTGAAAAACTGTTTTTT
-	TRBV27	TRBJ2-7	-	CASQTDSYEQYF	TGTGCCAGCCAGACTGATTCCTACGAGCAGTACTTC